This TCR beta chain was found in a study of shared clonotypes between healthy human individuals (dated by TCRdb to 2020 to 2022). Notes on the research overall: Two women and a few men aged 18 to 49 years were included in the cohort. For each donor, three plates each were used for CD4 naive and CD4 memory, two plates were used for CD8 naive, and one plate was used for CD8 memory. The study deeply sequenced blood TCR repertoires of about 5 healthy adults to estimate repertoire size and the extent of clonotype sharing between individuals. Different laboratories and diverse techniques were used to prepare libraries and sequence TCR repertoires, to increase sequencing depth and limit assay-specific biases. Per donor, leukapheresis produced somewhere between about 0.8 and 9.5 billion PBMCs. Study-level results and caveats: Pairwise subsampling indicated that sequencing depth was expected to affect the degree of clonotype sharing among donors. Because the study included a small number of donors, the genetic and exposure-history diversity represented was limited. Larger estimated clonotype richness was generally found for naive subsets than for memory subsets. Sampling was restricted to blood, and TCR repertoires in tissue are likely to differ from TCR repertoires in blood. Incomplete sequencing was indicated by rarefaction of sorted-subset datasets, despite the large sequencing depth. Approximately 5% of naive CD4, 3% to 3.5% of naive CD8, around 2.3% of memory CD4, and around 0.4% of memory CD8 clonotypes were shared across several donors. Clonotypes shared by all four sorted-subset donors showed higher generation probabilities than non-shared clonotypes.

TCR CDR3 regions were amplified from genomic DNA by multiplex PCR using the deep immunoSEQ assay. For each cell subset, the extracted genomic DNA was distributed evenly across all wells of several immunoSEQ 96-well plates, and each plate served as one replicate. Each replicate PCR for sorted subsets received about 200 ng genomic DNA, equal to around 32,000 T cell genomes. Purified libraries were quantified with a Qubit 3.0 fluorometer, sized on a Bioanalyzer 2100, and re-quantified with the KAPA Library Quantification kit. A separate single-read 150-cycle Illumina NextSeq 550 flow cell was used to sequence each immunoSEQ 96-well plate. As for the original processing: Because the immunoSEQ output included only junctional sequences and no quality scores, the filtering could not be the same as the filtering used for full-length reads. To assign V/J genes and CDR3, sequences were annotated against IMGT germline references using PyIR, a Python wrapper for IgBLAST v1.9. Reads were removed for weak V/J assignments (E-value above 1e-6), missing CDR3, stop codons, out-of-frame junctions, or ambiguous translated residues. V3J clonotypes were defined by identical inferred V gene, J gene, and CDR3 amino acid sequence. Percentage overlap between repertoires was computed as shared unique clonotypes divided by the size of the smaller repertoire. Richness of each repertoire was evaluated using RTK rarefaction, the Chao1 estimator, and Recon v2.1 estimates of unobserved clonotypes. Generation probabilities were computed with OLGA for all TCRbeta clonotypes obtained by the gDNA method from several donors. TCRdb mirrors the immuneACCESS table, restricted to in-frame sequences. Some clones are absent from its copies; in checked studies, under half trace to an unresolved V gene, and the reason for the others is unknown. Clone size and the V and J calls come from that table; the DNA yielded D and trimming. This sample gives about 2.4 million clones in total; more than 80% of them show up just once. More than 0.12% of the sample comes from the top ten.

In its sample, this clone was seen once. Its antigen has not been determined. No base quality information exists; no much larger clone differs at one position. The CDR3 holds 15 amino acids from the cysteine to the phenylalanine. Only the CDR3 part of the read is kept: 45 bases, read in frame from the first base. Taken from the germline V gene, the CDR1 and CDR2 loops are MGHDK and SYGVNS. The germline V end is reduced by 4 bases and the J end by 3 bases; junction bases left unmatched: 7. The donors were healthy, HIV-negative adults with no recently reported acute infections or vaccinations. All donors were Caucasian adults living in Nashville, Tennessee, USA. Magnetic negative selection was used to enrich CD4+ T cells, after which naive cells were positively selected on CD45RA and the negative fraction became the memory subset. Blood was collected by leukapheresis, and PBMCs were isolated by Ficoll-Histopaque density gradient centrifugation and then cryopreserved in liquid nitrogen vapor phase. Purity and quantity of every magnetically sorted T cell population were checked by analytical flow cytometry. Genomic DNA was isolated from every sorted fraction and measured by UV absorbance on a Nanodrop 2000c.

The receptor was derived from a man between 18 and 29 years old in good health. The sequenced sample consisted of naive CD4+ T cells sorted from blood. The cell subset or site label of this sample denotes: CD45RA+ positively selected. The V and J genes are TRBV25-1 and TRBJ2-3, with 7 bases matching TRBD1. This receptor carries the CDR3 CASSGPTGHTDTQYF. In nucleotide form, the sequence is TGTGCCAGCAGTGGGCCGACAGGGCATACAGATACGCAGTATTTT.